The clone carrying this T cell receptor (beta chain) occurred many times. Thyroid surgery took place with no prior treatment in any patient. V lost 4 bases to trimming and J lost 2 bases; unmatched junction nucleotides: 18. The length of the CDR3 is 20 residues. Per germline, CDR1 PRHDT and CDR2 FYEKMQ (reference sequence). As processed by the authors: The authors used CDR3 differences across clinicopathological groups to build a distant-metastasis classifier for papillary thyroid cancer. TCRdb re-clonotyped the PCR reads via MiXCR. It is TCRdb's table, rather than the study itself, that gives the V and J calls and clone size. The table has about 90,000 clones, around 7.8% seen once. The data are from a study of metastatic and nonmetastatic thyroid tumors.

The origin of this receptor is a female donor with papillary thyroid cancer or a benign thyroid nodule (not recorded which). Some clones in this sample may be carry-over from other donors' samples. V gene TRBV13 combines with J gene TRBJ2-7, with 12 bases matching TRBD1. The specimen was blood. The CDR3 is CASSYRSGTGGTSRAYEQYF. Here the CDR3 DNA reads TGTGCCAGCAGCTACCGTTCCGGGACAGGGGGCACAAGTCGGGCCTACGAGCAGTACTTC.